This T cell receptor beta chain was captured by sequencing in a study of blood T cell repertoires in COVID-19. Looking at the study overall: Collection of acute and convalescent COVID-19 samples took place in the United States, Italy and Spain. PBMCs, B-cell-depleted T cells, or T cells were the source of the cDNA or gDNA that made up the material.

Per the study methods: Reference gene primer amplification in the assay estimated nucleated cell counts. Assay: immunoSEQ multiplex PCR; the TCRdb copy retains only in-frame clones and omits some. The V and J calls and the clone size are those of that table, but D and trimming were determined from the DNA. The sample holds about 69,000 clones, about four fifths seen once. CDR1 and CDR2 from the germline V gene are SGDLS and YYNGEE. Trimming at V came to 3 bases and at J to 1 base, leaving 2 bases not matched to a gene. The length of the CDR3 is 14 residues. This receptor was identified in a woman aged 80 or over with acute or convalescent COVID-19. Sequenced input: peripheral blood. The chain carries TRBV9 and TRBJ2-5; 8 nucleotides match TRBD2. This CDR3 reads CASSAGGAQETQYF. The CDR3 DNA follows: TGTGCCAGCAGCGCCGGGGGGGCCCAAGAGACCCAGTACTTC.